This entry lists 25 T cell receptor beta chains sequenced from one sample in a study of shared clonotypes between healthy human individuals. The method was immunoSEQ multiplex PCR; TCRdb's version includes in-frame clones alone and lacks a portion of them. The sample lists 180,000 or so clones, around 93% occurring once. Sequencing was performed on naive CD4+ T cells sorted from blood. Noted subset: CD45RA+ positively selected. The origin of the receptors is a woman aged 25 to 39 in good health.

The chain joins TRBV5-8 to TRBJ2-7; 7 bases fit TRBD1. Germline values: CDR1 SGHTS, CDR2 YDEGEE. The CDR3 extends over 18 amino acids. V shed 0 bases, J shed 4 bases, and the junction held 16 bases outside the gene matches. CDR3 sequence (DNA): TGTGCCAGCAGCTTGGCTCCCCCACGCTCGGGACAGATTTACGAGCAGTACTTC. Amino acid sequence: CASSLAPPRSGQIYEQYF.

The CDR3 DNA reads TGTGCCAGCGGGTCTGGGGGACGGCAGTACAATGAGCAGTTCTTC. The encoded protein is CASGSGGRQYNEQFF. The chain uses TRBV13 and TRBJ2-1; D may be TRBD1 or TRBD2 (5 bases each). Germline-derived CDR1 and CDR2 are PRHDT and FYEKMQ (reference sequence). V gave up 8 bases and J gave up 4 bases, with 18 bases separating them. The CDR3 loop spans 15 amino acids. The whole variable domain, filled in from reference TRBV13 and TRBJ2-1, reads AAGVIQSPRHLIKEKRETATLKCYPIPRHDTVYWYQQGPGQDPQFLISFYEKMQSDKGSIPDRFSAQQFSDYHSELNMSSLELGDSALYFCASGSGGRQYNEQFFGPGTRLTVL.

This chain joins TRBV28 and TRBJ2-7; no reliable D call. V lost 4 bases, J lost 8 bases, and 15 bases lay in between. The CDR3 runs 13 residues. Germline assignment: CDR1 MDHEN and CDR2 SYDVKM. The CDR3: CASSSNQSRQQYF. The CDR3 DNA follows: TGTGCCAGCAGTTCAAATCAATCGAGGCAGCAGTACTTC.

The chain recombines TRBV5-4 with TRBJ1-2, with TRBD1 identical over 7 bases. The CDR3 is 13 amino acids. Germline assignment: CDR1 SGHNT and CDR2 YYREEE (reference sequence). V dropped 4 bases and J dropped 4; count of bases not matched to a gene: 4. The chain's CDR3 is CASSPDRAYGYTF. CDR3 nucleotides: TGTGCCAGCAGCCCCGACAGGGCCTATGGCTACACCTTC.

With regard to this clone: The sample carries other DNA sequences with the same CDR3. This rearrangement joins TRBV6-1 to TRBJ2-7; 9 bases fit TRBD1. The CDR3 sequence is 15 residues long. V was pared by 2 bases and J by 1 base, with 3 bases of the junction left unmatched. Per germline, CDR1 MNHNS and CDR2 SASEGT. CDR3 sequence: CASSEPGQGSYEQYF. As DNA, the CDR3 is TGTGCCAGCAGTGAACCGGGACAGGGTTCCTACGAGCAGTACTTC.

The chain couples TRBV18 to TRBJ2-3; 15 bases line up with TRBD2. The V segment lost 4 bases and the J segment 4 bases; nucleotides outside the gene matches: 9. The germline gives CDR1 KGHSH, CDR2 LQKENI. This CDR3 contains 18 residues. The CDR3 DNA reads as TGTGCCAGCTCACTCGGACTAGCGGGAGGGGAGTCTCCAGATACGCAGTATTTT. It codes for CASSLGLAGGESPDTQYF. The full variable domain, rest sourced from reference TRBV18 and TRBJ2-3, is NAGVMQNPRHLVRRRGQEARLRCSPMKGHSHVYWYRQLPEEGLKFMVYLQKENIIDESGMPKERFSAEFPKEGPSILRIQQVVRGDSAAYFCASSLGLAGGESPDTQYFGPGTRLTVL.

The CDR3 DNA sequence: TGTGCCTGCAGGACAGCAACTAATGAAAAACTGTTTTTT. This translates into CACRTATNEKLFF. The V and J genes are TRBV30 and TRBJ1-4, with D maybe TRBD1 (6 bases). The ends were cut back, 6 bases at V and 0 bases at J, with 8 bases in the middle. This CDR3 has 13 residues. Germline V gives CDR1 GTSNPN, CDR2 SVGIG (reference sequence).

This clone was seen once. This chain uses TRBV4-1 with TRBJ2-1; D is possibly TRBD1 (6 bases). V shed 2 bases and J shed 9 bases, with 11 bases lying between them. In germline, CDR1 is MGHRA, CDR2 YSYEKL. This CDR3 is 13 amino acids long. CDR3 amino acids: CASSQTGFGEQFF. The CDR3 DNA sequence: TGCGCCAGCAGCCAAACAGGGTTTGGTGAGCAGTTCTTC.

The chain links TRBV28 to TRBJ1-4; 7 nucleotides agree with TRBD1. Germline V gene sequence: CDR1 MDHEN, CDR2 SYDVKM. The CDR3 runs 17 residues. V lost 8 bases and J lost 0; bases outside the gene matches: 12. CDR3 sequence reads: CASGTGARGATNEKLFF. The CDR3 region has the DNA TGTGCCAGCGGCACAGGGGCGCGGGGCGCAACTAATGAAAAACTGTTTTTT.

The rearrangement uses TRBV7-9 and TRBJ2-1; 8 bases line up with TRBD2. The ends lost 5 bases at V and 8 bases at J; junction bases unmatched: 11. Germline V gives CDR1 SEHNR, CDR2 FQNEAQ (reference sequence). There are 15 residues in the CDR3. CDR3 nucleotides: TGTGCCAGCAGCACGCGACTAGCGCCTGGGGATGAGCAGTTCTTC. Amino acids: CASSTRLAPGDEQFF.

This rearrangement joins TRBV28 to TRBJ1-2; 7 positions agree with TRBD1. Germline CDR1 reads MDHEN; CDR2 reads SYDVKM. The CDR3 has 15 residues. The trim removed 5 bases at V and 3 bases at J, leaving 9 bases unmatched. CDR3 in amino acids: CASSPGTEAYYGYTF. The CDR3 nucleotides read TGTGCCAGCAGTCCCGGGACAGAAGCCTACTATGGCTACACCTTC.

V usage is TRBV18 and J usage is TRBJ2-4; the match to TRBD1 covers 10 bases. V shed 3 bases, J shed 1 base, and the junction held 0 bases outside the gene matches. Germline CDR1 reads KGHSH; CDR2 reads LQKENI. The CDR3 runs to 15 residues. CDR3 nucleotides: TGTGCCAGCTCACCGGGACAGGGGGCCAAAAACATTCAGTACTTC. It yields the protein CASSPGQGAKNIQYF.

The CDR3 bases are TGTGCCAGCAGCGTAGGAAGGACAGGGCTCAATGAGCAGTTCTTC. It codes for CASSVGRTGLNEQFF. This chain joins TRBV9 and TRBJ2-1; 8 nucleotides line up with TRBD1. This CDR3 contains 15 residues. J was trimmed by 6 bases and V by 0 bases; bases with no gene match: 5. The germline V gene has CDR1 SGDLS and CDR2 YYNGEE.

The V and J genes are TRBV28 and TRBJ1-6; no definite D call. The length of the CDR3 is 15 residues. The V gene lost 9 bases and the J gene lost 5 bases, with 17 bases spanning the gap. Germline V lookup: CDR1 MDHEN, CDR2 SYDVKM. The CDR3 is CASRDGTPNNSPLHF. The DNA of the CDR3 is TGTGCCAGTCGTGATGGAACACCCAATAATTCACCCCTCCACTTT.

Comments on this clone: Other nucleotide sequences from this sample produce the same CDR3. In DNA form, the CDR3 reads TGTGCCAGCAGTTCGGGACAGGGCAATCAGCCCCAGCATTTT. Protein sequence: CASSSGQGNQPQHF. V gene TRBV28 combines with J gene TRBJ1-5; 8 nucleotides agree with TRBD1. The junction had 1 base not matched to a gene; V was cut back by 4 bases and J by 2 bases. Germline values: CDR1 MDHEN, CDR2 SYDVKM. The CDR3 consists of 14 residues.

The gene calls are TRBV10-3 and TRBJ1-3, with D hard to call. The germline V gene has CDR1 ENHRY and CDR2 SYGVKD. The V end lost 3 bases, the J end lost 0 bases, and 9 bases lay between the germline ends. This CDR3 is 15 amino acids long. The CDR3 reads CAISEGPSSGNTIYF. CDR3 DNA: TGTGCCATCAGTGAAGGGCCGAGCTCTGGAAACACCATATATTTT.

In DNA, the CDR3 is TGTGCCAGCAGCTTAGACCAGACAGATACGCAGTATTTT. Translation gives CASSLDQTDTQYF. V usage is TRBV7-6 and J usage is TRBJ2-3; D not certain. The CDR3 contains 13 residues. Germline loops: CDR1 SGHVS, CDR2 FNYEAQ. With 1 base removed from V and 3 bases from J, the gap between germline ends came to 5 bases. Together with reference TRBV7-6 and TRBJ2-3, the CDR3 gives the full variable domain: GAGVSQSPRYKVTKRGQDVALRCDPISGHVSLYWYRQALGQGPEFLTYFNYEAQQDKSGLPNDRFSAERPEGSISTLTIQRTEQRDSAMYRCASSLDQTDTQYFGPGTRLTVL.

V usage is TRBV4-1 and J usage is TRBJ1-4, with a tentative D call TRBD1 (5 bases). This CDR3 region has 15 residues. CDR1 and CDR2 from the germline V gene are MGHRA and YSYEKL. V was trimmed by 6 bases and J by 8 bases, leaving 19 bases between them. The CDR3: CASSDPGTKGEKLFF. CDR3 coding DNA: TGCGCCAGCAGTGATCCCGGGACTAAAGGAGAAAAACTGTTTTTT.

V and J are TRBV5-1 and TRBJ2-5; possibly TRBD1 for D (6 bases). Trimming left V 0 bases short and J 4 bases short, with 19 bases between. CDR3 length: 17 residues. Germline V gene sequence: CDR1 SGHRS, CDR2 YFSETQ. This CDR3 is CASSLAATGLLVETQYF. The DNA of the CDR3 is TGCGCCAGCAGCTTGGCCGCAACAGGGTTGTTGGTAGAGACCCAGTACTTC.

The rearrangement joins TRBV30 to TRBJ2-7; D call uncertain. The CDR3 runs to 11 residues. V dropped 1 base and J dropped 7 bases, with 8 bases sitting between them. CDR1 and CDR2 from the germline V gene are GTSNPN and SVGIG (reference sequence). In DNA, the CDR3 is TGTGCCTGGAGTGATCTTTGGGAGCAGTACTTC. This translates into CAWSDLWEQYF.

The V and J genes are TRBV2 and TRBJ1-5, with 8 bases identical to TRBD1. This CDR3 has 17 residues. From germline, CDR1 is SNHLY and CDR2 FYNNEI. Trimming cost V 1 base and J 4 bases; bases outside gene matches: 9. The DNA of the CDR3 is TGTGCCAGCAGTGAAGAAGGGGGCAGGGGGCTTAATCAGCCCCAGCATTTT. Encoded protein: CASSEEGGRGLNQPQHF.

The rearrangement joins TRBV4-1 to TRBJ2-5; 14 bases map to TRBD2. Matching the DNA end better, TRBJ2-7 makes the J call doubtful. From germline, CDR1 is MGHRA and CDR2 YSYEKL. This CDR3 comprises 16 residues. CDR3 sequence (DNA): TGCGCCAGCAGCCAGGGGACTAGCGGGAGTCAGCACGAGCAGTACTTC. Its protein product is CASSQGTSGSQHEQYF.

The genes are TRBV27 and TRBJ2-5, with D tentatively TRBD1 (6 bases). The J call is doubtful: the DNA matches TRBJ2-7 better. The CDR3 runs to 16 residues. CDR1 and CDR2 from the germline V gene are MNHEY and SMNVEV (reference sequence). CDR3 coding DNA: TGTGCCAGCAGAGCTATAACGACAGGCTTAACCTACGAGCAGTACTTC. This gives the protein CASRAITTGLTYEQYF.

The chain recombines TRBV7-2 with TRBJ2-1; tentative D call: TRBD2 (6 bases). The CDR3 totals 16 residues. V dropped 0 bases and J dropped 7 bases, with 16 bases sitting between them. Germline V gene data show CDR1 as SGHTA and CDR2 as FQGNSA. The CDR3 is CASSLARGAGGNEQFF. The CDR3 DNA reads as TGTGCCAGCAGCTTAGCGAGGGGAGCGGGCGGGAATGAGCAGTTCTTC.

This chain uses TRBV6-5 with TRBJ2-5; D is ambiguous. Trimming shortened V by 6 bases and J by 5 bases, and 10 bases separated the two germline ends. Looked up from germline, CDR1 is MNHEY and CDR2 is SVGAGI. The CDR3 has 12 residues. The CDR3 spells CASRGNTETQYF. The CDR3 region has the DNA TGTGCCAGCAGAGGGAATACGGAGACCCAGTACTTC.